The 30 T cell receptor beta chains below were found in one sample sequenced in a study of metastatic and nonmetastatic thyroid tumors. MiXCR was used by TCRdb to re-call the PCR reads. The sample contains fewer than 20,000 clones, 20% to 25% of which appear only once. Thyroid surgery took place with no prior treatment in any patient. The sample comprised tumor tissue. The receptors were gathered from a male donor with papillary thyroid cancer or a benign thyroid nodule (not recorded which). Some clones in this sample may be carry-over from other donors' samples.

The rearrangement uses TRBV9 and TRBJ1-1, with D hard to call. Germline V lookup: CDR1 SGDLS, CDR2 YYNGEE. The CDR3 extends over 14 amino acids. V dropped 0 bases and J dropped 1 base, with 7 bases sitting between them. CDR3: CASSVAWRNTEAFF. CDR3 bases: TGTGCCAGCAGCGTAGCTTGGAGGAACACTGAAGCTTTCTTT.

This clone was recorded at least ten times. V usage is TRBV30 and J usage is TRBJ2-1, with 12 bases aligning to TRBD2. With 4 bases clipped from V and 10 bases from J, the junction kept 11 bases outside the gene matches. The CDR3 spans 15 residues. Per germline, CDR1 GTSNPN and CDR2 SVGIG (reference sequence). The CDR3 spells CAWTTPGTSGWEQFF. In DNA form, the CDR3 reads TGTGCCTGGACTACCCCCGGGACTAGCGGGTGGGAGCAGTTCTTC.

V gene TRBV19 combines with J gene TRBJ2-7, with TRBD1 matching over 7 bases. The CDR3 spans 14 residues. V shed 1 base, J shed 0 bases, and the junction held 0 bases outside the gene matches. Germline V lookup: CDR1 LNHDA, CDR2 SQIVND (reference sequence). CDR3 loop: CASSIGTGSYEQYF. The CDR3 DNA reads TGTGCCAGTAGTATAGGGACAGGCTCCTACGAGCAGTACTTC.

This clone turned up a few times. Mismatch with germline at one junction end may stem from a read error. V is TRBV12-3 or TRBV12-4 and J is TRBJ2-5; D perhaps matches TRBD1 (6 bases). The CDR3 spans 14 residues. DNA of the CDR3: TGCGCCAGCAGTTCAGTACAGGGTGTGGAGACCCAGTACTTC. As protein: CASSSVQGVETQYF.

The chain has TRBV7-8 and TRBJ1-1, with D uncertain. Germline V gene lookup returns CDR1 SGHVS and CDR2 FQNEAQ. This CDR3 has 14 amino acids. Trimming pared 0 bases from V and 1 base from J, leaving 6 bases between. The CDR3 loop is CASSLARWNTEAFF. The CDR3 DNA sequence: TGTGCCAGCAGCTTAGCGCGGTGGAACACTGAAGCTTTCTTT.

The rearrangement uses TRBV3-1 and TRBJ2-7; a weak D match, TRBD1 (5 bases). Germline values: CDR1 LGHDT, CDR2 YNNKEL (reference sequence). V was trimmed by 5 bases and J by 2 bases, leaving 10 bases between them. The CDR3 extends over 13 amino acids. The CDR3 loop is CASSSQGTYEQYF. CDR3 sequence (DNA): TGTGCCAGCAGCAGCCAGGGTACCTACGAGCAGTACTTC.

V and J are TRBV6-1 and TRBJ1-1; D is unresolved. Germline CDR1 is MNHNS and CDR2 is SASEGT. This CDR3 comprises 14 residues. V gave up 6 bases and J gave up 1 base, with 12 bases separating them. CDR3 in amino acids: CASSRYVSNTEAFF. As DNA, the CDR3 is TGTGCCAGCAGCCGGTATGTGTCGAACACTGAAGCTTTCTTT.

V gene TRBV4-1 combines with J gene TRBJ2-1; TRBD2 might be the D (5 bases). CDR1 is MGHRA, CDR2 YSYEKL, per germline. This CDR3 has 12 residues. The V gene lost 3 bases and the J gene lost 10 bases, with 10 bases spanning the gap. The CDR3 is CASSQRRSEQFF. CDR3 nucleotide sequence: TGCGCCAGCAGCCAGCGGAGGAGCGAGCAGTTCTTC.

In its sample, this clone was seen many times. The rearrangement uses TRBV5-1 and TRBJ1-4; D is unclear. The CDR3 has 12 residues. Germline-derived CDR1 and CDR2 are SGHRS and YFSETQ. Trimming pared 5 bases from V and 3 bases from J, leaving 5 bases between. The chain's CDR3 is CASSGANEKLFF. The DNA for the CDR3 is TGCGCCAGCAGTGGAGCTAATGAAAAACTGTTTTTT.

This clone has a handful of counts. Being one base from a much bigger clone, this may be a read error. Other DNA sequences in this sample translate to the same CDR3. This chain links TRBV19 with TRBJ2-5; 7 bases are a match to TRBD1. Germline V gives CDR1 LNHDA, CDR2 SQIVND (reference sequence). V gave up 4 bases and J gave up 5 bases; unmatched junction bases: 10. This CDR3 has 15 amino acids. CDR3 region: CASSRQGVSGETQYF. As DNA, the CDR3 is TGTGCCAGTAGTAGACAGGGCGTCTCCGGGGAGACCCAGTACTTC. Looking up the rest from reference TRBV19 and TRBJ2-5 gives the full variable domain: DGGITQSPKYLFRKEGQNVTLSCEQNLNHDAMYWYRQDPGQGLRLIYYSQIVNDFQKGDIAEGYSVSREKKESFPLTVTSAQKNPTAFYLCASSRQGVSGETQYFGPGTRLLVL.

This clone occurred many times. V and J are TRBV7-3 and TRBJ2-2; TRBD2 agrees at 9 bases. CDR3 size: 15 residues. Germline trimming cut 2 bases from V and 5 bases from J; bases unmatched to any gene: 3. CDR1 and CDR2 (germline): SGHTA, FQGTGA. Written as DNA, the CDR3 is TGTGCCAGCAGCTTACTAAGCGGGGGGACCGGGGAGCTGTTTTTT. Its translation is CASSLLSGGTGELFF.

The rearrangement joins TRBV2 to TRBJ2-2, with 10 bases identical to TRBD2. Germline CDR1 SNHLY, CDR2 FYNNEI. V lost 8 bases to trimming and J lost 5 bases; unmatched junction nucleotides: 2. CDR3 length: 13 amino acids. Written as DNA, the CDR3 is TGTGCCAGCCGAGCGGGAGGGACCGGGGAGCTGTTTTTT. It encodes CASRAGGTGELFF.

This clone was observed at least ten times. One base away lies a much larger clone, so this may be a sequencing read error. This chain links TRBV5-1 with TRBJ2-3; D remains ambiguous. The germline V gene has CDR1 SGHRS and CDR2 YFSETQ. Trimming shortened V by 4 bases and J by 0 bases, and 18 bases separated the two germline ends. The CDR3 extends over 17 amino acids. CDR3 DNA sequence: TGCGCCAGCAGCCTTTCCTACGTTGGCGGAAGCACAGATACGCAGTATTTT. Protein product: CASSLSYVGGSTDTQYF.

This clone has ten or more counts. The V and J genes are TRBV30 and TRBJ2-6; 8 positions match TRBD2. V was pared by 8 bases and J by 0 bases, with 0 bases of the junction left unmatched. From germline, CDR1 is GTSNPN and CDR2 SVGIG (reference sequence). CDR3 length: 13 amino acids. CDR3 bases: TGTGCCAGCGGGGGCTCTGGGGCCAACGTCCTGACTTTC. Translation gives CASGGSGANVLTF.

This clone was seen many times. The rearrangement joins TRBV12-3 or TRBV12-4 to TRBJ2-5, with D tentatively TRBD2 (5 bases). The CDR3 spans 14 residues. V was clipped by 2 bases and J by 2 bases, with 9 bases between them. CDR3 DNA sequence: TGTGCCAGCAGTTTACCGGACTCGCAAGAGACCCAGTACTTC. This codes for CASSLPDSQETQYF.

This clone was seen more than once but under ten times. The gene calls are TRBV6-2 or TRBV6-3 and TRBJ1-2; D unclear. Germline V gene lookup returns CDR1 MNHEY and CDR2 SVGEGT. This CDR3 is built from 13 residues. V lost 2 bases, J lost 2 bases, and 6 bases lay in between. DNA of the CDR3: TGTGCCAGCAGTTACGGCGGCAACTATGGCTACACCTTC. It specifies CASSYGGNYGYTF.

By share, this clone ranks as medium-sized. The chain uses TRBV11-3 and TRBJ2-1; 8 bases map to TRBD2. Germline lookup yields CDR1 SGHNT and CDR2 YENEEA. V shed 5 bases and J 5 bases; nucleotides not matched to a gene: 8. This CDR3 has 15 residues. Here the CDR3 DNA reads TGTGCCAGCAGCGCAACCGGGACTAGTAACAATGAGCAGTTCTTC. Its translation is CASSATGTSNNEQFF.

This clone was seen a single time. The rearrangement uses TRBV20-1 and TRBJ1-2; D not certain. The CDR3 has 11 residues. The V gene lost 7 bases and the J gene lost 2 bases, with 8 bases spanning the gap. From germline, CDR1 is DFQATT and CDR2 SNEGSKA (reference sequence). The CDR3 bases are TGCAGTGGAGTTGGCAACTATGGCTACACCTTC. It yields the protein CSGVGNYGYTF.

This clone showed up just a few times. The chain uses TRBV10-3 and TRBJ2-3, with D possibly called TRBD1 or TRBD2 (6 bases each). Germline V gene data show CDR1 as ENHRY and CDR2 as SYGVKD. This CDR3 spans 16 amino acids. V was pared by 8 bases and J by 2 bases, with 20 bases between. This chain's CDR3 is CAIEGGRDFDTDTQYF. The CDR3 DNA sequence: TGTGCCATCGAAGGGGGGCGCGATTTTGACACAGATACGCAGTATTTT.

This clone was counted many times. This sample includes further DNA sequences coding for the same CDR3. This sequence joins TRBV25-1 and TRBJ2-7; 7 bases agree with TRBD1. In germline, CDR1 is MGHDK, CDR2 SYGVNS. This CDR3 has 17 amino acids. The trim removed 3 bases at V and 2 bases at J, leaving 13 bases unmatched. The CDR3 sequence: CASSEGLTGTAPYEQYF. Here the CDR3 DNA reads TGTGCCAGCAGTGAGGGGCTTACCGGGACAGCACCCTACGAGCAGTACTTC.

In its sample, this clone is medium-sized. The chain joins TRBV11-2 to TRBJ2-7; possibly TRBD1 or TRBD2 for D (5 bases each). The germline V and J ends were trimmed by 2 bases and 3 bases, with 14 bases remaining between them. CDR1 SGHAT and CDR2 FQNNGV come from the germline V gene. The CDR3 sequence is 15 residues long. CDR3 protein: CASSLFFGDDYEQYF. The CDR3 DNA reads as TGTGCCAGCAGCTTATTTTTTGGGGACGACTACGAGCAGTACTTC.

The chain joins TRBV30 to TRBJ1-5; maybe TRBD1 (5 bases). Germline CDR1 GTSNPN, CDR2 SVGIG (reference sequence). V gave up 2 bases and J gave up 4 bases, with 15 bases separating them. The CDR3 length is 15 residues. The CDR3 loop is CAWSPRLEGNQPQHF. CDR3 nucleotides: TGTGCCTGGAGTCCACGGTTAGAGGGGAATCAGCCCCAGCATTTT.

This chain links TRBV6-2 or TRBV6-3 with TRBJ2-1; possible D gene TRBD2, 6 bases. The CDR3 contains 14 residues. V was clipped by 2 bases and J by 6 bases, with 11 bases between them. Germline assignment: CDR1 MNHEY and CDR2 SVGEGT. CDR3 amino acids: CASSYRAEGNEQFF. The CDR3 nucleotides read TGTGCCAGCAGTTACCGGGCGGAGGGCAATGAGCAGTTCTTC.

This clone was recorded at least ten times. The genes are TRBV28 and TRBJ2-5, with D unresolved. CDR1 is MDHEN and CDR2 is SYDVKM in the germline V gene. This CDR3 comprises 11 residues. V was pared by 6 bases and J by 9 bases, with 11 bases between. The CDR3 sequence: CASRGPEAQYF. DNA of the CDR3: TGTGCCAGCAGAGGGCCTGAGGCCCAGTACTTC.

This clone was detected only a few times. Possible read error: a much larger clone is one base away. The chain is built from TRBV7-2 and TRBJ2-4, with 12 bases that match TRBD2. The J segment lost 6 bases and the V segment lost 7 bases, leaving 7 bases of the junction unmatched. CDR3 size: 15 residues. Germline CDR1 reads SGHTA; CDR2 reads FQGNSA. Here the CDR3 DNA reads TGTGCCAGCATCCCGTCGGGACTAGCGGGAAACATTCAGTACTTC. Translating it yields CASIPSGLAGNIQYF.

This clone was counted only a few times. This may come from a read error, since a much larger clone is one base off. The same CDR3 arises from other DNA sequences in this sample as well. The CDR3 loop is CATSGRQGGNQPQHF. CDR3 in DNA: TGTGCCACCAGTGGCAGACAGGGCGGCAATCAGCCCCAGCATTTT. V is TRBV24-1 and J is TRBJ1-5, with 7 bases aligning to TRBD1. Per germline, CDR1 KGHDR and CDR2 SFDVKD. Trimming cost V 5 bases and J 2 bases; bases outside gene matches: 5. CDR3 size: 15 residues.

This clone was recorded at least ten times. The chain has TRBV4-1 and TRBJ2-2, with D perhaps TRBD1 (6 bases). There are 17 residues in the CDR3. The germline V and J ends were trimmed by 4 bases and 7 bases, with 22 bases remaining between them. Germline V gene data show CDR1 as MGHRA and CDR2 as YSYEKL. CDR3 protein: CASSRGFRGSLGGELFF. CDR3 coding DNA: TGCGCCAGCAGCCGGGGCTTTAGGGGGTCGTTAGGCGGGGAGCTGTTTTTT.

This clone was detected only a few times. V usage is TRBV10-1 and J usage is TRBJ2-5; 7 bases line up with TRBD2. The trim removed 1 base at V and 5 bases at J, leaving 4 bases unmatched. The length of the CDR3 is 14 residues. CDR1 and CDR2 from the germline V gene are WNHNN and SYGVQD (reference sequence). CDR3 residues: CASSEFAGEETQYF. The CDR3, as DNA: TGCGCCAGCAGTGAGTTCGCGGGAGAGGAGACCCAGTACTTC.

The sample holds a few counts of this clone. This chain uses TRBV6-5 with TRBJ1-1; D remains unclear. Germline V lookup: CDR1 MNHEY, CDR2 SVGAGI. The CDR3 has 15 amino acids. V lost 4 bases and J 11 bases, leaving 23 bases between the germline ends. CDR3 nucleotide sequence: TGTGCCAGCAGTTCTAGCATGGGTCTTTCCCTCCGTGCTTTCTTT. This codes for CASSSSMGLSLRAFF.

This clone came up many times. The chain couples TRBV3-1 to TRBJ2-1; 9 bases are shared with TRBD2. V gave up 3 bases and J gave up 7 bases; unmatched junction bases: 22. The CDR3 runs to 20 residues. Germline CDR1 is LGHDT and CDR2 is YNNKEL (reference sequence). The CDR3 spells CASSHLGGLAGSYARNEQFF. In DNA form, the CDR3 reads TGTGCCAGCAGCCACCTGGGTGGGCTAGCGGGATCTTATGCGAGGAATGAGCAGTTCTTC.